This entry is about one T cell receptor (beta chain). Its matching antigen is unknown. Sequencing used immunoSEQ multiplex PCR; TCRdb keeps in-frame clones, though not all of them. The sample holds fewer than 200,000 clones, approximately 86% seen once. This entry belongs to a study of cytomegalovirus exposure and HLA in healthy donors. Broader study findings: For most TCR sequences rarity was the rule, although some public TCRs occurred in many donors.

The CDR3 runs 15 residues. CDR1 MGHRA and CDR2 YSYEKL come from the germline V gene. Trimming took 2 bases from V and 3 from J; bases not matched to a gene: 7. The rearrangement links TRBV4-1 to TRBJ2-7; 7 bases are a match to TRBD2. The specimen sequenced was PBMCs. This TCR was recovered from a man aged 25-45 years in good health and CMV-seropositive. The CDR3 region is CASSQPGLGDYEQYF. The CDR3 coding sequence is TGCGCCAGCAGCCAACCCGGACTAGGAGACTACGAGCAGTACTTC.